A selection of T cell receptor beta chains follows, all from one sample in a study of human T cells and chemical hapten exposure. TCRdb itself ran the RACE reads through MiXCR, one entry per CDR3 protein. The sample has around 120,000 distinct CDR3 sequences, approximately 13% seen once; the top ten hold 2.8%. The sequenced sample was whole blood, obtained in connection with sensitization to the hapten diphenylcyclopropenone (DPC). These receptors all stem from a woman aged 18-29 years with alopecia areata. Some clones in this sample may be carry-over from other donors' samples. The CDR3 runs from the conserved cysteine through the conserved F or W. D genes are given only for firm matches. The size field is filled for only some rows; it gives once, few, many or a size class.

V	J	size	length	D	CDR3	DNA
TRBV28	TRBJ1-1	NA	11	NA	CASNFGIEAFF	TGTGCCAGCAATTTCGGTATTGAAGCTTTCTTT
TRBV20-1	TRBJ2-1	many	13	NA	CSARISGDSEQFF	TGCAGTGCTAGGATATCGGGGGACAGTGAGCAGTTCTTC
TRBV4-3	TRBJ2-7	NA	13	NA	CASSQGRRGEQYF	TGCGCCAGCAGCCAAGGACGCAGGGGCGAGCAGTACTTC
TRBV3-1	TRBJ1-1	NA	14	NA	CASSQDVGDTEAFF	TGTGCCAGCAGCCAAGACGTCGGGGACACTGAAGCTTTCTTT
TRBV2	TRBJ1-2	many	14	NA	CASSGEGRNYGYTF	TGTGCCAGCAGTGGGGAGGGACGGAACTATGGCTACACCTTC
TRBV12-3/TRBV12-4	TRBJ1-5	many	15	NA	CASSLGQYSNQPQHF	TGTGCCAGCAGTTTAGGGCAGTATAGCAATCAGCCCCAGCATTTT
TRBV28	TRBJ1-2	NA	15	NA	CASSSSGGVLSGYTF	TGTGCCAGCAGTTCCTCCGGTGGGGTCCTAAGCGGCTACACCTTC
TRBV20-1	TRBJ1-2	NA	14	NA	CSASSLAIRDGYTF	TGCAGTGCTAGCAGCCTGGCCATAAGGGATGGCTACACCTTC
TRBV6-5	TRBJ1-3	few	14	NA	CASTGGLSGNTIYF	TGTGCCAGCACCGGGGGGCTCTCTGGAAACACCATATATTTT
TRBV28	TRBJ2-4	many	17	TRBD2	CASSLAFGRVAKNIQYF	TGTGCCAGCAGTTTAGCGTTCGGGAGGGTAGCCAAAAACATTCAGTACTTC
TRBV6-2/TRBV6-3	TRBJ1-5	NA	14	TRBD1	CASSWDRDDQPQHF	TGTGCCAGCAGCTGGGACAGGGACGATCAGCCCCAGCATTTT
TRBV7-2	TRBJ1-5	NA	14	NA	CASSLTSFREPQHF	TGTGCCAGCAGCCTAACAAGTTTTAGGGAGCCCCAGCATTTT
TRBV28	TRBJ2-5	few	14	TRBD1	CASSARTGVETQYF	TGTGCCAGCAGTGCTCGGACAGGGGTAGAGACCCAGTACTTC
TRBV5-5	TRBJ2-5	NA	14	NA	CASSLVGTQETQYF	TGTGCCAGCAGCTTGGTAGGCACCCAAGAGACCCAGTACTTC
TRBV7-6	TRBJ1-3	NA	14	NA	CASKNPGTGNTIYF	TGTGCCAGCAAGAACCCCGGGACCGGTAACACCATATATTTT
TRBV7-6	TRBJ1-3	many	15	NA	CASSFSPGQGNTIYF	TGTGCCAGCAGCTTCTCCCCCGGACAGGGAAACACCATATATTTT
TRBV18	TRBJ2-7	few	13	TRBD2	CASSRGEGYEQYF	TGTGCCAGCTCACGAGGGGAGGGATACGAGCAGTACTTC
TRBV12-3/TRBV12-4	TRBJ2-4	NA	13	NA	CASSSGAVDIQYF	TGTGCCAGCAGTTCCGGGGCCGTGGACATTCAGTACTTC
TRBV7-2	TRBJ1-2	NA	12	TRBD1	CASSLTGVGYTF	TGTGCCAGCAGCTTAACAGGGGTTGGCTACACCTTC
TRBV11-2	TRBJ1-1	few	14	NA	CASSLAGGYDEAFF	TGTGCCAGCAGCCTAGCGGGGGGATATGATGAAGCTTTCTTT
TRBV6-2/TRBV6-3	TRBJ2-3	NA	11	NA	CASSYKDTQYF	TGTGCCAGCAGTTACAAGGATACGCAGTATTTT
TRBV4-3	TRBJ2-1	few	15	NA	CASSQGGDKRVEQFF	TGCGCCAGCAGCCAAGGAGGGGATAAGAGGGTTGAGCAGTTCTTC
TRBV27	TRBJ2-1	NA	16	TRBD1	CARNFIETGAFREQFF	TGTGCCCGCAACTTCATCGAGACAGGGGCTTTCCGTGAGCAGTTCTTC
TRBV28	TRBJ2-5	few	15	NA	CASSPPLPDLETQYF	TGTGCCAGCAGTCCCCCCCTTCCCGACTTAGAGACCCAGTACTTC
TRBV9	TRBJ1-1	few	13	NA	CASTNVMGAEAFF	TGTGCCAGCACCAACGTCATGGGAGCTGAAGCTTTCTTT
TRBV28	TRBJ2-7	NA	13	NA	CASSGFSSYEQYF	TGTGCCTCGTCGGGATTTAGCTCCTACGAGCAGTACTTC
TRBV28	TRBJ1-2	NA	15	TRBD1	CASRDRGRANYGYTF	TGTGCCAGCCGAGACAGGGGAAGAGCTAACTATGGCTACACCTTC
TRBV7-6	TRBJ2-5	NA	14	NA	CASSLDPGLETQYF	TGTGCCAGCAGCTTAGACCCCGGGCTCGAGACCCAGTACTTC
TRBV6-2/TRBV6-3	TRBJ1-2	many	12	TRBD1	CASTGQAYGYTF	TGTGCCAGCACGGGACAGGCCTATGGCTACACCTTC
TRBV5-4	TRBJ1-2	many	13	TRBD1	CASSRTGAYGYTF	TGTGCCAGCAGCCGGACAGGGGCATATGGCTACACCTTC
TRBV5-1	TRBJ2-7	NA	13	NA	CASSGDGTYEQYF	TGCGCCAGCAGCGGGGACGGAACCTACGAGCAGTACTTC
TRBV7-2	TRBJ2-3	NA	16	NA	CASSLGDILPTDTQYF	TGTGCCAGCAGCTTGGGAGATATCCTCCCCACAGATACGCAGTATTTT
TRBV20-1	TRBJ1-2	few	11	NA	CSSYGGLGYTF	TGCAGTTCGTATGGGGGGCTTGGCTACACCTTC